This T cell receptor beta chain was retrieved from a study of cytomegalovirus exposure and HLA in healthy donors. Study-wide results and caveats: HLA alleles were associated with 16,951 TCR beta sequences in a later analysis at 0.05 false discovery rate. Earlier results showed most TCR beta V segments being productive about 87% or about 30% of the time.

Regarding this clone: The antigen remains unidentified.

Amplification used 60 Vbeta primers and 13 Jbeta primers. Clones were read by immunoSEQ multiplex PCR, and TCRdb kept only the in-frame ones, dropping some. The sample has about 110,000 clones; 60% to 80% are singletons. Trimming cost V 3 bases and J 7 bases, with 14 bases left between them. CDR3 length: 13 residues. Germline V gene data show CDR1 as SGDLS and CDR2 as YYNGEE. The chain couples TRBV9 to TRBJ2-7, with D perhaps TRBD2 (6 bases). The clonotype comes from a man in his late teens or twenties in good health and CMV-seronegative. Specimen: PBMCs. The CDR3 DNA reads TGTGCCAGCAGCGCCGGGGGAGTGAGAGAGCAGTACTTC. Its protein product is CASSAGGVREQYF. The full variable domain, rest sourced from reference TRBV9 and TRBJ2-7, is DSGVTQTPKHLITATGQRVTLRCSPRSGDLSVYWYQQSLDQGLQFLIQYYNGEERAKGNILERFSAQQFPDLHSELNLSSLELGDSALYFCASSAGGVREQYFGPGTRLTVT.